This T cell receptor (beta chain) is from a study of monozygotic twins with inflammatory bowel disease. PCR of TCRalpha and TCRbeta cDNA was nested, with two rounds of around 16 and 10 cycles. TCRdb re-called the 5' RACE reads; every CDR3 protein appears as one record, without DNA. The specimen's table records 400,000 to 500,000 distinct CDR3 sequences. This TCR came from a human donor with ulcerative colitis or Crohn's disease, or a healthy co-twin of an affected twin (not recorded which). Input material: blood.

The CDR3 region is CASRGGGGSYNEQFF. The chain joins TRBV12-3 or TRBV12-4 to TRBJ2-1; TCRdb picks TRBD1, but there is no DNA to check that call. The CDR3 runs 15 residues.